The clone carrying this T cell receptor beta chain was recorded only once. The sample originates from a study of blood T cell repertoires in COVID-19. Study-level background: Samples came from the United States, Italy and Spain, spanning acute and convalescent COVID-19.

Profiled with immunoSEQ multiplex PCR; TCRdb holds only in-frame clones, not every one. The repertoire holds about 380,000 clones, approximately 90% seen once, with more than 1% in the top ten. Participant ages covered about 18 to 89 years across 24 US areas. Which cohort a participant joined came from the clinical history participants gave. Cohort 3 recovered donors had two negative PCRs, clearance, or symptom resolution. Input material: PBMCs or T cells enriched from blood (not recorded which). This TCR was sampled from a woman aged 18-30 years who had recovered from COVID-19.

The CDR3 here is CASSRQINTEAFF. CDR3 bases: TGTGCCAGCAGTCGACAGATAAACACTGAAGCTTTCTTT. This chain uses TRBV12-3 or TRBV12-4 with TRBJ1-1; possible D gene TRBD1, 5 bases. V lost 5 bases and J lost 2, with 9 bases in between. The CDR3 is made up of 13 amino acids.